The present TCR beta chain was sequenced within a study of cytomegalovirus exposure and HLA in healthy donors. The CDR3 loop spans 15 amino acids. Trimming shortened V by 7 bases and J by 5 bases, and 19 bases separated the two germline ends. Germline-derived CDR1 and CDR2 are MNHEY and SMNVEV (reference sequence). The PCR made use of 60 Vbeta and 13 Jbeta primers. Using immunoSEQ multiplex PCR, the repertoire was profiled, and TCRdb retains in-frame clones only, with some absent. This sample has around 130,000 clones, with around 83% found just once. Worth noting for this clone: Its specificity is not known.

General study results and limits: Among donors in an Asian-associated ancestry cluster, a later analysis reportedly found fewer N-insertions than the roughly 700-donor mean. Common viral pathogens seemed to be connected with several of the most significant clusters, according to a later analysis. Highly shared variants forming one cluster were likely a sequencing artifact.

The V and J genes are TRBV27 and TRBJ2-3; D uncertain. The sequence came from a girl aged 2-9 years in good health and CMV-seronegative. The sequencing sample was made of PBMCs. The CDR3 protein is CASTPLPPSGDTQYF. The CDR3 DNA reads as TGTGCCAGCACCCCCCTACCGCCCTCGGGAGATACGCAGTATTTT.